This record concerns one T cell receptor beta chain sequence. Trimming left V 3 bases short and J 8 bases short, with 11 bases between. The CDR3 runs 13 residues. Germline-derived CDR1 and CDR2 are MGHRA and YSYEKL. The data originate from a study of molecular identifiers for immune sequencing clone quantification. Each CDR3 protein is one row after TCRdb ran MiXCR on the PCR reads. The profile shows 300,000 to 400,000 distinct CDR3 sequences, roughly a quarter of them singletons. V usage is TRBV4-1 and J usage is TRBJ2-1; D ambiguous. This sequence originates from a human donor in good health. Some libraries in this study had Jurkat cell RNA spiked in. The sample consisted of naive CD8+ T cells from blood, with Jurkat cell RNA spiked in. Subset defined: FACS-sorted CD8+CD4-CCR7+CD45RA+ naive T cells. Here the CDR3 DNA reads TGCGCCAGCAGCCACCCTTCTAGAGATGAGCAGTTCTTC. Protein sequence: CASSHPSRDEQFF.